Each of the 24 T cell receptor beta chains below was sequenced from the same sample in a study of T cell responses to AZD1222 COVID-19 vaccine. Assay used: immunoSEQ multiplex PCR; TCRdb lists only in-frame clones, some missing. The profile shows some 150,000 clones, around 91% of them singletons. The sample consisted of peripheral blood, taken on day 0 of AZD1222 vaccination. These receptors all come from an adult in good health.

CDR3 bases: TGTGCCAGCTCACTAGATCCGGGACAAATCTCTGGAAACACCATATATTTT. It is translated as CASSLDPGQISGNTIYF. The chain carries TRBV18 and TRBJ1-3; possibly TRBD1 for D (6 bases). Germline CDR1 reads KGHSH; CDR2 reads LQKENI. V was pared by 4 bases and J by 0 bases, with 16 bases between. The CDR3 is made up of 17 amino acids. The full variable domain, its missing parts supplied by reference TRBV18 and TRBJ1-3, is NAGVMQNPRHLVRRRGQEARLRCSPMKGHSHVYWYRQLPEEGLKFMVYLQKENIIDESGMPKERFSAEFPKEGPSILRIQQVVRGDSAAYFCASSLDPGQISGNTIYFGEGSWLTVV.

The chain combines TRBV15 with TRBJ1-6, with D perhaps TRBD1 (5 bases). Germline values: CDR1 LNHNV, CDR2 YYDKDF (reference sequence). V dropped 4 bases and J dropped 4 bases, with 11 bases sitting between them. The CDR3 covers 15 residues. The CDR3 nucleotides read TGTGCCACCAGCAAGGCAGGGCCTTATAATTCACCCCTCCACTTT. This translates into CATSKAGPYNSPLHF.

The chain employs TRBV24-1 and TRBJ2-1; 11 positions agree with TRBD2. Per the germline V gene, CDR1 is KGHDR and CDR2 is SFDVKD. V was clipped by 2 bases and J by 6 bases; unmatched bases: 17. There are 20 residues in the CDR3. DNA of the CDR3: TGTGCCACCAGTGATTGGGAGGGTGAGACTAGCGGGATCGTGGGCAATGAGCAGTTCTTC. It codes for CATSDWEGETSGIVGNEQFF.

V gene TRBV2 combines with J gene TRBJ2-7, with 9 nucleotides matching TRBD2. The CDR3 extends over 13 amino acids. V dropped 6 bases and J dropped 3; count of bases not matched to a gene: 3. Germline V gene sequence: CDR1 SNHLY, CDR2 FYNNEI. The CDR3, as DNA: TGTGCCAGCAGCCTAGCGGGGAACTACGAGCAGTACTTC. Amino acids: CASSLAGNYEQYF.

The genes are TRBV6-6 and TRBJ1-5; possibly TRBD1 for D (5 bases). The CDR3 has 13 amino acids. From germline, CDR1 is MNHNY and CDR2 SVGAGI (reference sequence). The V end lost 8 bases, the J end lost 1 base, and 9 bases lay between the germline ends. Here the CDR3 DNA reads TGTGCCAGCGCAAGACAGAGCAATCAGCCCCAGCATTTT. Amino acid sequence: CASARQSNQPQHF.

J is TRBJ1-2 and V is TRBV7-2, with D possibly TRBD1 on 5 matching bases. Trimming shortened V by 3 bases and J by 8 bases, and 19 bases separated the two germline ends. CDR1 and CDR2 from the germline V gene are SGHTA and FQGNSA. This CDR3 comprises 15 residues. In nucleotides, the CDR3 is TGTGCCAGCAGCTTCGGAGGGGCCACTTCTCGAGGCTACACCTTC. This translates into CASSFGGATSRGYTF.

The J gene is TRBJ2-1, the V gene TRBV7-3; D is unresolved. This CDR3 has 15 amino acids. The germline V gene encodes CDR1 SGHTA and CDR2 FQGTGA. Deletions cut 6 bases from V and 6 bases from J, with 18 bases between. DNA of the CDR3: TGTGCCAGCAGTCCCGCCCCCCTAGGCGTCAATGAGCAGTTCTTC. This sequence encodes CASSPAPLGVNEQFF.

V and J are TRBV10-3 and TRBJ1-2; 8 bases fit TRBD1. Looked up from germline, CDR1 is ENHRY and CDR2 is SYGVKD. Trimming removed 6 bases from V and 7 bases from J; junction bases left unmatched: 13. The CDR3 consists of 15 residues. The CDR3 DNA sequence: TGTGCCATCAGATCAACCCCGGACAGGGTAACTGGCTACACCTTC. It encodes CAIRSTPDRVTGYTF.

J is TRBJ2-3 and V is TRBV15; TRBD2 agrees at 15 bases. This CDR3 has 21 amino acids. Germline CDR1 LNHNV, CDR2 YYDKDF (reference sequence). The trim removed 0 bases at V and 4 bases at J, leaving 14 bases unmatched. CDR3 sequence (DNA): TGTGCCACCAGCAGAGATGCCCCCGGACTAGCGGGAGGGCCGGGCCCAGATACGCAGTATTTT. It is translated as CATSRDAPGLAGGPGPDTQYF.

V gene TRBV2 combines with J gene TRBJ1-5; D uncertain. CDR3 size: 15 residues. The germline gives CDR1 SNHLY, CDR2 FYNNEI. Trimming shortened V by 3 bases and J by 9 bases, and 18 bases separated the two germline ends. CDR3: CASSDMDGTILPQHF. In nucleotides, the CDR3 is TGTGCCAGCAGTGACATGGACGGAACAATCTTGCCCCAGCATTTT.

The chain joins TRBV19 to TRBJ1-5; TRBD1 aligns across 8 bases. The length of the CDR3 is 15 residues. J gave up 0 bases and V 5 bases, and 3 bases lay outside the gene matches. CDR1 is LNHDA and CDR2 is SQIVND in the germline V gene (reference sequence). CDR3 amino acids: CASSRGTGSNQPQHF. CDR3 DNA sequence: TGTGCCAGTAGTCGGGGGACAGGTAGCAATCAGCCCCAGCATTTT.

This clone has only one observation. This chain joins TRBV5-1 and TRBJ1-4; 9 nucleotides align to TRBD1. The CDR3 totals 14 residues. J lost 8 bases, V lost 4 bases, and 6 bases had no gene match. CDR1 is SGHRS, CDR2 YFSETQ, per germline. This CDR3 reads CASSPGTGREKLFF. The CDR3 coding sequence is TGCGCCAGCAGCCCCGGGACAGGGAGAGAAAAACTGTTTTTT.

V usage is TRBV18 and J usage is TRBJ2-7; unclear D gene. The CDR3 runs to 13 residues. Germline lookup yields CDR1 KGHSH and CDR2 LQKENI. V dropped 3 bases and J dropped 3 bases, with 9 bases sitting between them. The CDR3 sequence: CASSPQGYYEQYF. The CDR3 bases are TGTGCCAGCTCACCCCAAGGGTACTACGAGCAGTACTTC.

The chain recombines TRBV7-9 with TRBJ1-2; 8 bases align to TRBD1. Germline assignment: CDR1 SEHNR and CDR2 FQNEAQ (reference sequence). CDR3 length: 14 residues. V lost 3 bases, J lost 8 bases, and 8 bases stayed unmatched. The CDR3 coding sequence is TGTGCCAGCAGCTTCGAGACAGGGGAATGGGGCTACACCTTC. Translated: CASSFETGEWGYTF.

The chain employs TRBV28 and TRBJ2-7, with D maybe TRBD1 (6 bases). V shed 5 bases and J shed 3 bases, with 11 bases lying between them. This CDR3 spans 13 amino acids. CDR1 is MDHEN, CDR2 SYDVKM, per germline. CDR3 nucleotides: TGTGCCAGCAGTAACAGGGTTAGCTACGAGCAGTACTTC. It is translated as CASSNRVSYEQYF.

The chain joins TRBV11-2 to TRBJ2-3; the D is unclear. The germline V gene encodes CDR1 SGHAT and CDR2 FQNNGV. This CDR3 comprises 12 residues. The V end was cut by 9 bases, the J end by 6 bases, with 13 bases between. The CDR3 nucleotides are TGTGCCAGTAGCAGCTTGAGGGATACGCAGTATTTT. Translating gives CASSSLRDTQYF.

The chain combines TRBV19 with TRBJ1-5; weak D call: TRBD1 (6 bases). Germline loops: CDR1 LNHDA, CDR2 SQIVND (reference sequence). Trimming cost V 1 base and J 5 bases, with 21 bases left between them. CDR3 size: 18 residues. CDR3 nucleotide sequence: TGTGCCAGTAGTATAGTAACGCAGAGAACAGGGAGCGATCAGCCCCAGCATTTT. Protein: CASSIVTQRTGSDQPQHF.

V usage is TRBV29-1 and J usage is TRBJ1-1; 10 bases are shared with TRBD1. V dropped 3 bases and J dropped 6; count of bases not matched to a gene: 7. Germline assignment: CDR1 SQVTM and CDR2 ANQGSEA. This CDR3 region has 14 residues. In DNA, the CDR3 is TGCAGCGTTGACGAAGGGACAGGGGTCCCTGAAGCTTTCTTT. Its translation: CSVDEGTGVPEAFF.

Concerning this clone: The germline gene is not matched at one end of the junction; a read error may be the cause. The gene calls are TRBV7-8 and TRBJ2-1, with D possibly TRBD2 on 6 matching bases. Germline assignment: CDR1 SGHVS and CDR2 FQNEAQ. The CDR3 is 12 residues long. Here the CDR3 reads CANSPTSPEQFF. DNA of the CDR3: TGTGCCAACAGCCCGACTAGTCCTGAGCAGTTCTTC. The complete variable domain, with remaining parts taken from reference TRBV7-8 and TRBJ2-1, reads GAGVSQSPRYKVAKRGQDVALRCDPISGHVSLFWYQQALGQGPEFLTYFQNEAQLDKSGLPSDRFFAERPEGSVSTLKIQRTQQEDSAVYLCANSPTSPEQFFGPGTRLTVL.

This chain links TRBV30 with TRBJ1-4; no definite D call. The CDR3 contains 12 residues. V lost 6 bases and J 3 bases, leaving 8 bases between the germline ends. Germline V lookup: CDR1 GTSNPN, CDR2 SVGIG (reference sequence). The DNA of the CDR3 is TGTGCCTGCTTGACCCCTAATGAAAAACTGTTTTTT. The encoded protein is CACLTPNEKLFF.

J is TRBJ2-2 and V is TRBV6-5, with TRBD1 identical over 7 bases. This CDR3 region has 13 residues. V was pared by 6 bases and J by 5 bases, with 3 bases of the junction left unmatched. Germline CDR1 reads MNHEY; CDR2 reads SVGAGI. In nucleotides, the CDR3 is TGTGCCAGCAGAGCCAGGGGGACCGGGGAGCTGTTTTTT. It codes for CASRARGTGELFF.

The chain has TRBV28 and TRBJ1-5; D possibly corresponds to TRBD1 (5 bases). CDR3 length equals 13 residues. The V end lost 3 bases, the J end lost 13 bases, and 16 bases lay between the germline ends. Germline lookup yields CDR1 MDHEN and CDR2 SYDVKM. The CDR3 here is CASSFGGGGSQHF. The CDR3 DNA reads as TGTGCCAGCAGTTTCGGCGGGGGAGGTTCTCAGCATTTT.

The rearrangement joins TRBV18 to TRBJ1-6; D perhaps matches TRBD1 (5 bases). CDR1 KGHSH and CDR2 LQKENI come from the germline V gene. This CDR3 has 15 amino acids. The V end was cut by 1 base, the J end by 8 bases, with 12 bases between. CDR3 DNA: TGTGCCAGCTCACCACGGCAGGGAACGGATTCACCCCTCCACTTT. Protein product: CASSPRQGTDSPLHF.

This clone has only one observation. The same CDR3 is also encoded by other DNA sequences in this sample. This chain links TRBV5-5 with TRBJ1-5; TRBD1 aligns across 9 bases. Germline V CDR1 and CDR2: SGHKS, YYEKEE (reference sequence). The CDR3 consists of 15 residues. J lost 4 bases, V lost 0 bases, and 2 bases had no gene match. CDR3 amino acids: CASSLDGTGNQPQHF. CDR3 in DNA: TGTGCCAGCAGCTTGGATGGGACAGGGAATCAGCCCCAGCATTTT.